One sample yielded the 32 T cell receptor beta chains listed below, sequenced in a study of T cells in Graves' hyperthyroidism and ophthalmopathy. Amplification of TCR beta CDR3 regions used RNA as the template. HTBI primers were the set used in a first-round RT-PCR of the TCR CDR3. From the multiplex PCR reads, TCRdb called clonotypes with MiXCR, one entry per CDR3 protein. The sample carries over 450,000 distinct CDR3 sequences, 13% to 15% recorded once. What was sequenced was blood. The receptors were gathered from a woman between 18 and 29 years old with Graves' hyperthyroidism.

The V gene is TRBV4-1, the J gene TRBJ2-1; D possibly corresponds to TRBD2 (6 bases). CDR3 size: 14 residues. Between the trimmed V and J ends, which lost 2 bases and 9 bases, there was a span of 14 bases. Germline assignment: CDR1 MGHRA and CDR2 YSYEKL. In DNA, the CDR3 is TGCGCCAGCAGCCAACTCCGGGACTCGAGTGAGCAGTTCTTC. Amino acids: CASSQLRDSSEQFF.

The rearrangement joins TRBV19 to TRBJ1-1; 8 bases are a match to TRBD1. Losses at the gene ends were 7 bases for V and 7 bases for J; bases not matched to a gene: 11. Germline V gives CDR1 LNHDA, CDR2 SQIVND (reference sequence). CDR3 length: 14 amino acids. The CDR3 is CASTYRGKYNEAFF. The CDR3 nucleotides read TGTGCCAGTACATACAGGGGGAAATACAATGAAGCTTTCTTT.

This clonotype was counted many times. The V gene is TRBV11-3, the J gene TRBJ1-4; D is uncertain. The germline V and J ends were trimmed by 2 bases and 1 base, with 8 bases remaining between them. The CDR3 loop spans 15 amino acids. The germline V gene has CDR1 SGHNT and CDR2 YENEEA. The CDR3 region is CASSLIGQTNEKLFF. The CDR3 nucleotides read TGTGCCAGCAGCTTAATTGGGCAAACTAATGAAAAACTGTTTTTT.

This clonotype was seen at least ten times. V is TRBV20-1 and J is TRBJ2-1; 8 bases agree with TRBD2. Germline V CDR1 and CDR2: DFQATT, SNEGSKA (reference sequence). CDR3 size: 17 residues. Germline trimming cut 3 bases from V and 4 bases from J; bases unmatched to any gene: 14. The CDR3 nucleotides read TGCAGTGCTAGGGAGCGGGAGAACCCCCGATTATACAATGAGCAGTTCTTC. Translation: CSARERENPRLYNEQFF.

This chain uses TRBV20-1 with TRBJ2-3; D might be TRBD2 (5 bases). Per the germline V gene, CDR1 is DFQATT and CDR2 is SNEGSKA (reference sequence). The CDR3 contains 15 residues. V was trimmed by 7 bases and J by 5 bases, leaving 22 bases between them. DNA of the CDR3: TGCAGTGTTAGCACCGGGATACCTTCGGGAGATACGCAGTATTTT. This encodes CSVSTGIPSGDTQYF.

This clonotype came up many times. The rearrangement joins TRBV27 to TRBJ2-7; tentatively, D is TRBD1 (5 bases). Between the trimmed V and J ends, which lost 3 bases and 2 bases, there was a span of 11 bases. CDR1 MNHEY and CDR2 SMNVEV come from the germline V gene (reference sequence). This CDR3 region has 14 residues. CDR3 region: CASSFPAGTYEQYV. The CDR3 DNA is TGTGCCAGCAGTTTTCCGGCAGGGACCTACGAGCAGTACGTC.

Comments on this clonotype: A much larger clone is a single base away; this may be a read error. This rearrangement joins TRBV30 to TRBJ1-1; D gene uncertain. The V gene's germline CDR1 is GTSNPN and CDR2 SVGIG (reference sequence). The CDR3 sequence is 15 residues long. This chain's CDR3 is CASSKLRTMNTEVFF. The CDR3 DNA reads TGTGCCTCATCTAAGTTGAGGACCATGAACACTGAAGTTTTCTTT. The full variable domain, rest sourced from reference TRBV30 and TRBJ1-1, is SQTIHQWPATLVQPVGSPLSLECTVEGTSNPNLYWYRQAAGRGLQLLFYSVGIGQISSEVPQNLSASRPQDRQFILSSKKLLLSDSGFYLCASSKLRTMNTEVFFGQGTRLTVV.

This clonotype was counted many times. The chain combines TRBV12-3 or TRBV12-4 with TRBJ1-2; D may be TRBD1 (6 bases). This CDR3 spans 13 amino acids. Trimming stripped 5 bases from V and 5 bases from J, with 12 bases between. DNA of the CDR3: TGTGCCAGCAGTACCAGGGGCTCATATGGCTACACCTTC. Its translation: CASSTRGSYGYTF.

V usage is TRBV7-9 and J usage is TRBJ2-2; TRBD1 or TRBD2 may be the D gene (5 bases each). In germline, CDR1 is SEHNR, CDR2 FQNEAQ (reference sequence). This CDR3 region has 16 residues. V lost 5 bases and J 5 bases, leaving 18 bases between the germline ends. CDR3: CASSPPGAEGTGELFF. For the CDR3, the DNA is TGTGCCAGCAGCCCCCCCGGGGCCGAAGGGACCGGGGAGCTGTTTTTT.

This clonotype was picked up a small number of times. This sequence joins TRBV12-5 and TRBJ1-1, with TRBD1 matching 7 bases. CDR1 is LGHNT and CDR2 is FRNRAP in the germline V gene. This CDR3 contains 11 residues. CDR3 nucleotide sequence: TGTGCCCTGGGCAGGGGGTCTGAAGCTTTCTTT. Translating gives CALGRGSEAFF.

As concerns this clonotype: This sequence may be a read error, since a much larger clone differs from it by one base. CDR3 protein: CTWGGGQGAQPQHF. In nucleotides, the CDR3 is TGTACCTGGGGCGGGGGACAGGGCGCTCAGCCCCAGCATTTT. The gene calls are TRBV30 and TRBJ1-5; 9 positions match TRBD1. The germline V gene has CDR1 GTSNPN and CDR2 SVGIG (reference sequence). The CDR3 contains 14 residues.

This clonotype was observed a handful of times. The chain employs TRBV5-8 and TRBJ1-2; tentatively, D is TRBD1 (6 bases). The V end was cut by 4 bases, the J end by 0 bases, with 13 bases between. CDR1 and CDR2 (germline): SGHTS, YDEGEE. This CDR3 region has 15 residues. The CDR3: CASSQGNRANYGYTF. DNA for the CDR3: TGTGCCAGCAGCCAAGGTAACAGGGCTAACTATGGCTACACCTTC. Supplemented by reference TRBV5-8 and TRBJ1-2, the full variable domain reads EAGVTQSPTHLIKTRGQQATLRCSPISGHTSVYWYQQALGLGLQFLLWYDEGEERNRGNFPPRFSGRQFPNYSSELNVNALELEDSALYLCASSQGNRANYGYTFGSGTRLTVV.

The chain couples TRBV20-1 to TRBJ2-7; the D gene is possibly TRBD2 (5 bases). CDR3 size: 13 residues. V lost 0 bases and J lost 3, with 9 bases in between. Germline-derived CDR1 and CDR2 are DFQATT and SNEGSKA (reference sequence). CDR3 coding DNA: TGCAGTGCTAGAGATCTAGCTAGCTACGAGCAGTACGTC. Amino acids: CSARDLASYEQYV.

This clonotype showed up many times. The chain employs TRBV4-1 and TRBJ1-4, with D perhaps matching TRBD1 (5 bases). Trimming shortened V by 1 base and J by 8 bases, and 17 bases separated the two germline ends. There are 16 residues in the CDR3. Germline V gene data show CDR1 as MGHRA and CDR2 as YSYEKL. The chain's CDR3 is CASSQAGQQVGEKLFF. CDR3 in DNA: TGCGCCAGCAGCCAAGCTGGGCAACAGGTGGGGGAAAAACTGTTTTTT.

This clonotype has ten or more counts. The genes are TRBV30 and TRBJ2-5; either TRBD1 or TRBD2 may supply D (6 bases each). CDR1 is GTSNPN and CDR2 is SVGIG in the germline V gene (reference sequence). CDR3 length: 14 residues. V lost 2 bases and J 5 bases, leaving 15 bases between the germline ends. CDR3 protein: CAWSRGTEAETQYF. The CDR3, as DNA: TGTGCCTGGAGTAGGGGGACTGAGGCTGAGACCCAGTACTTC.

Ten or more counts support this clonotype. This chain joins TRBV6-1 and TRBJ1-1; 7 nucleotides align to TRBD1. The CDR3 covers 15 residues. Germline lookup yields CDR1 MNHNS and CDR2 SASEGT. Trimming took 5 bases from V and 5 from J; bases not matched to a gene: 11. In DNA, the CDR3 is TGTGCCAGCAGTTTGGGGGCAGGGGGTTGGACTGAAGCTTTCTTT. This codes for CASSLGAGGWTEAFF.

This clonotype has a count of ten or more. This rearrangement joins TRBV28 to TRBJ1-5, with 10 bases that match TRBD1. V shed 8 bases and J 4 bases; nucleotides not matched to a gene: 5. The CDR3 has 14 residues. Germline CDR1 MDHEN, CDR2 SYDVKM. In DNA, the CDR3 is TGTGCCAGCGAGGGACAGGGGTTTAATCAGCCCCAGCATTTT. This sequence encodes CASEGQGFNQPQHF. The variable domain in full, completed from reference TRBV28 and TRBJ1-5, reads DVKVTQSSRYLVKRTGEKVFLECVQDMDHENMFWYRQDPGLGLRLIYFSYDVKMKEKGDIPEGYSVSREKKERFSLILESASTNQTSMYLCASEGQGFNQPQHFGDGTRLSIL.

The rearrangement uses TRBV13 and TRBJ1-2, with 9 nucleotides matching TRBD1. V was clipped by 1 base and J by 4 bases; unmatched bases: 4. This CDR3 contains 15 residues. The germline CDR1 and CDR2 sequences are PRHDT and FYEKMQ (reference sequence). The CDR3 spells CASSLADRGVYGYTF. The CDR3 DNA is TGTGCCAGCAGCTTAGCCGACAGGGGGGTCTATGGCTACACCTTC.

Remarks on this clonotype: A much larger clone lies one base from this, so it may be a read error. The chain carries TRBV20-1 and TRBJ2-3; a possible D gene is TRBD2 (6 bases). The CDR3 has 15 residues. Germline CDR1 is DFQATT and CDR2 is SNEGSKA (reference sequence). The chain's CDR3 is CSSRDEGGNIDTQYF. CDR3 in DNA: TGCAGTTCTAGAGATGAAGGCGGGAACATAGATACGCAGTATTTT.

As to this clonotype: A single base separates this from a much larger clone, so it may be a read error. This chain connects TRBV6-2 or TRBV6-3 to TRBJ1-2, with D possibly being TRBD1 (5 bases). The V gene's germline CDR1 is MNHEY and CDR2 SVGEGT. The CDR3 runs 17 residues. V lost 11 bases and J 0 bases, leaving 25 bases between the germline ends. CDR3 in amino acids: CARNRRGGERANYGYTF. The CDR3 DNA reads TGTGCCCGCAATCGACGGGGGGGGGAAAGGGCTAACTATGGCTACACCTTC.

This clonotype occurred many times. CDR3 sequence reads: CASSYPTGHGYTF. In DNA form, the CDR3 reads TGTGCCAGCAGTTACCCGACAGGCCATGGCTACACCTTC. The chain links TRBV6-5 to TRBJ1-2; D perhaps matches TRBD1 (6 bases). CDR1 is MNHEY and CDR2 is SVGAGI in the germline V gene. Trimming removed 2 bases at V and 6 bases at J, with 10 bases between. The CDR3 runs to 13 residues.

There are a few counts of this clonotype. J is TRBJ1-2 and V is TRBV6-1; possibly TRBD1 for D (6 bases). Trimming removed 6 bases from V and 0 bases from J, with 17 bases in between. The CDR3 consists of 16 residues. The V gene's germline CDR1 is MNHNS and CDR2 SASEGT. The CDR3 DNA is TGTGCCAGCAGGGGGGCAGACAGGCCCTCTAACTATGGCTACACCTTC. Translating gives CASRGADRPSNYGYTF.

The chain joins TRBV12-3 or TRBV12-4 to TRBJ2-1, with 9 bases aligning to TRBD2. This CDR3 is built from 19 residues. Trimming removed 7 bases from V and 5 bases from J; junction bases left unmatched: 21. In DNA, the CDR3 is TGTGCCAGCATCAAGTTTATTGGGCTAGCGGGATTCGGGGACAATGAGCAGTTCTTC. It yields the protein CASIKFIGLAGFGDNEQFF.

This clonotype appeared many times. The chain recombines TRBV30 with TRBJ1-6; possibly TRBD1 for D (6 bases). The V end was cut by 4 bases, the J end by 7 bases, with 14 bases between. Germline-derived CDR1 and CDR2 are GTSNPN and SVGIG (reference sequence). The CDR3 is made up of 14 amino acids. CDR3 sequence (DNA): TGTGCCTGGACCTATCCGGGACAAAATTCACCCCTCCACTTT. Translation gives CAWTYPGQNSPLHF.

This clonotype has a count of ten or more. The chain is built from TRBV3-1 and TRBJ2-5, with D tentatively TRBD1 (5 bases). Germline-derived CDR1 and CDR2 are LGHDT and YNNKEL (reference sequence). This CDR3 contains 15 residues. V gave up 0 bases and J gave up 5 bases, with 13 bases separating them. The CDR3 loop reads CASSQDIQGWETQYF. Here the CDR3 DNA reads TGTGCCAGCAGCCAAGATATCCAGGGTTGGGAGACCCAGTACTTC.

There are a few counts of this clonotype. CDR3 DNA: TGTGCCAGTACCATGGGAGGGACAGATACGCAGTATTTT. Translating it yields CASTMGGTDTQYF. The chain carries TRBV19 and TRBJ2-3; TRBD2 agrees at 7 bases. The CDR3 is 13 amino acids. The germline V gene encodes CDR1 LNHDA and CDR2 SQIVND (reference sequence). V gave up 7 bases and J gave up 3 bases; unmatched junction bases: 4. The whole variable domain, remainder taken from reference TRBV19 and TRBJ2-3, is DGGITQSPKYLFRKEGQNVTLSCEQNLNHDAMYWYRQDPGQGLRLIYYSQIVNDFQKGDIAEGYSVSREKKESFPLTVTSAQKNPTAFYLCASTMGGTDTQYFGPGTRLTVL.

This clonotype has ten or more counts. This chain joins TRBV6-2 or TRBV6-3 and TRBJ2-3, with 11 bases identical to TRBD2. The V and J ends lost 0 bases and 6 bases, in that order; junction bases with no gene match: 5. Germline lookup yields CDR1 MNHEY and CDR2 SVGEGT. The length of the CDR3 is 16 residues. CDR3 sequence (DNA): TGTGCCAGCAGTTACTCGAAACTAGCGGGAGATGATACGCAGTATTTT. Its protein product is CASSYSKLAGDDTQYF.

Many counts were recorded for this clonotype. This chain connects TRBV12-3 or TRBV12-4 to TRBJ2-2; D may be TRBD1 or TRBD2 (5 bases each). V dropped 5 bases and J dropped 6 bases, with 10 bases sitting between them. The CDR3 has 13 residues. The CDR3 sequence: CASSPRGAGELFF. The CDR3 DNA sequence: TGTGCCAGCAGTCCAAGGGGAGCCGGGGAGCTGTTTTTT.

This clonotype was picked up many times. The chain joins TRBV30 to TRBJ2-5; D is ambiguous. V was clipped by 5 bases and J by 0 bases, with 7 bases between them. Germline CDR1 and CDR2: GTSNPN and SVGIG (reference sequence). CDR3 length: 12 residues. CDR3 amino acids: CAWLQYQETQYF. The CDR3 DNA reads as TGTGCCTGGCTGCAGTACCAAGAGACCCAGTACTTC.

This clonotype was recorded many times. The rearrangement uses TRBV2 and TRBJ2-5; D may be TRBD1 (6 bases). This CDR3 comprises 14 residues. V was trimmed by 6 bases and J by 5 bases, leaving 16 bases between them. Per germline, CDR1 SNHLY and CDR2 FYNNEI. The CDR3 sequence: CASSVPNRAETQYF. The CDR3 nucleotides are TGTGCCAGCAGCGTACCTAACAGGGCGGAGACCCAGTACTTC.

V gene TRBV20-1 combines with J gene TRBJ2-3; D gene uncertain. Germline-derived CDR1 and CDR2 are DFQATT and SNEGSKA (reference sequence). This CDR3 spans 15 amino acids. V lost 0 bases and J 1 base, leaving 11 bases between the germline ends. CDR3 amino acids: CSARDHKPGTDTQYF. The CDR3 coding sequence is TGCAGTGCTAGAGATCATAAGCCGGGCACAGATACGCAGTATTTT.

This clonotype was counted at least ten times. The chain employs TRBV5-1 and TRBJ2-1; D unclear. Germline loops: CDR1 SGHRS, CDR2 YFSETQ. Trimming removed 7 bases from V and 6 bases from J, with 8 bases in between. The CDR3 has 11 residues. The CDR3 coding sequence is TGCGCCAGCTTCTATGGCAATGAGCAGTTCTTC. Amino acids: CASFYGNEQFF.